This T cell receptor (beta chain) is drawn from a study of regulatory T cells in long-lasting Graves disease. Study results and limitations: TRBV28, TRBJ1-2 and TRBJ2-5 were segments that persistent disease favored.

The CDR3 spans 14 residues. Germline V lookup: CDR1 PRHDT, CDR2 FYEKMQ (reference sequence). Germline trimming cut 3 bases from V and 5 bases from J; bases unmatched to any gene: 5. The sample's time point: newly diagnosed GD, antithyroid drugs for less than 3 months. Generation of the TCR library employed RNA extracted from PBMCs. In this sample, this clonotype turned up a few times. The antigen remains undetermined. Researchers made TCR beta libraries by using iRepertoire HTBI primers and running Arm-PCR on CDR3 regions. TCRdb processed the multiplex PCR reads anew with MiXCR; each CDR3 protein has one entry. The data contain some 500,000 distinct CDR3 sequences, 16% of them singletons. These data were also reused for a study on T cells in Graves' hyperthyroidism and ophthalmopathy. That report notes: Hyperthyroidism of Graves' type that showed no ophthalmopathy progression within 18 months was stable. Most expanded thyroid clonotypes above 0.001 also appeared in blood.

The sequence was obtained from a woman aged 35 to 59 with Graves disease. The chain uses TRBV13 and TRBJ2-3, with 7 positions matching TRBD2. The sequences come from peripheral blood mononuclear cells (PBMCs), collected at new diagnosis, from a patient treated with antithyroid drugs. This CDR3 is CASSLDGGIDTQYF. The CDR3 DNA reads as TGTGCCAGCAGCTTGGACGGGGGGATAGATACGCAGTATTTT.